The rows below give T cell receptor beta chains drawn from one sample of a study of post-analysis software for immune sequencing data. TCRdb reprocessed the PCR reads via MiXCR and lists one record per CDR3 protein. Of roughly 600,000 distinct CDR3 sequences listed, about 44% are singletons. The sequenced material came from blood. The receptors shown here come from a girl aged 5 to 17 with multiple sclerosis. CDR3s include the opening cysteine and the closing phenylalanine or tryptophan. D genes are given only for firm matches. The listing skips clone size in some rows; elsewhere it reads once, few, many or a size class.

clone size	J gene	D gene	V gene	CDR3 DNA	CDR3 protein
.	TRBJ2-7	TRBD2	TRBV5-1	TGCGCCAGCAGCTTGGGAGCGGGAAATACCTACGAGCAGTACTTC	CASSLGAGNTYEQYF
few	TRBJ1-4	.	TRBV29-1	TGCAGCGTCGCGGGCGGCTTCGGGACTAATGAAAAACTGTTTTTT	CSVAGGFGTNEKLFF
few	TRBJ2-3	.	TRBV5-1	TGCGCCAGCAGCGTGGGACTTCCCACAGATACGCAGTATTTT	CASSVGLPTDTQYF
.	TRBJ2-7	TRBD2	TRBV4-1	TGCGCCAGCAGCCAAGATAACAGAGCGGGGGGCCCCTACGAGCAGTACTTC	CASSQDNRAGGPYEQYF
.	TRBJ2-7	.	TRBV29-1	TGCAGCGTTGAAGACCGACAGTCCCACGAGCAGTACTTC	CSVEDRQSHEQYF
few	TRBJ2-1	.	TRBV28	TGTGCCAGCAGTTTCCTCGCGTCGGTTAACAATGAGCAGTTCTTC	CASSFLASVNNEQFF
.	TRBJ2-5	TRBD2	TRBV5-5	TGTGCCAGCAGCTCGGGACTAGCGGTCCGGGAGACCCAGTACTTC	CASSSGLAVRETQYF
many	TRBJ1-2	.	TRBV7-2	TGTGCCAGCAGCTTGACGGGAGGCTACACCTTC	CASSLTGGYTF
.	TRBJ2-1	.	TRBV20-1	TGCAGTGCTAAATGGAATGAGCAGTTCTTC	CSAKWNEQFF
.	TRBJ2-1	TRBD2	TRBV7-9	TGTGCCAGCAGCCCCACAGCGGGGCGAGCGCGAGGGCATGAGCAGTTCTTC	CASSPTAGRARGHEQFF
.	TRBJ1-5	TRBD1	TRBV4-1	TGCGCCAGCAGCCAAGATTTACAGGGGGTTCCAACGCATTTT	CASSQDLQGVPTHF
few	TRBJ2-7	.	TRBV7-3	TGTGCCAGCAGCCTGGACAATCAGGAGCAGTACTTC	CASSLDNQEQYF
.	TRBJ2-6	.	TRBV20-1	TGCAGTGCTAGGACAGACCAGCGGGGGGCCAACGTCCTGACTTTC	CSARTDQRGANVLTF
once	TRBJ2-1	.	TRBV10-3	TGTGCCATCAGTAAGGACCAGAGGAATGAGCAGTTCTTC	CAISKDQRNEQFF
.	TRBJ2-5	.	TRBV7-2	TGTGCCAGCAGCTTAAAAGCCAACGGGGGCGAGACCCAGTACTTC	CASSLKANGGETQYF
.	TRBJ1-6	.	TRBV5-1	TGCGCCAGCAGCTACAGAGGGAATAATTCACCCCTCCACTTT	CASSYRGNNSPLHF
few	TRBJ2-1	.	TRBV5-1	TGCGCCAGCAATATGCCGGGGGCCTACAATGAGCAGTTCTTC	CASNMPGAYNEQFF
.	TRBJ2-5	TRBD2	TRBV20-1	TGCAGTGCTAGGCGGCGGGAGGGCCAAGAGACCCAGTACTTC	CSARRREGQETQYF
.	TRBJ2-7	.	TRBV5-1	TGCGCCAGCAGCTTGGCCAGGGCGGGATCCTACGAGCAGTACTTC	CASSLARAGSYEQYF
.	TRBJ2-5	TRBD2	TRBV4-1	TGCGCCAGCAGCCAAGATTGGGCGGGGGAAGAGACCCAGTACTTC	CASSQDWAGEETQYF
few	TRBJ1-2	TRBD1	TRBV6-5	TGTGCCAGCAGACAGGGGGCTAGTTATGGCTACACCTTC	CASRQGASYGYTF
few	TRBJ2-3	TRBD2	TRBV12-3/TRBV12-4	TGTGCCAGCAACCCGGGACTAGCGGGAGATCTGGGCACAGATACGCAGTATTTT	CASNPGLAGDLGTDTQYF
.	TRBJ1-5	.	TRBV2	TGTGCCAGCAGTCCTCAGAACAATCAGCCCCAGCATTTT	CASSPQNNQPQHF
.	TRBJ1-4	.	TRBV25-1	TGTGCCAGCAGTGAAAGTCCGGCGGCTGCAACTAATGAAAAACTGTTTTTT	CASSESPAAATNEKLFF
few	TRBJ1-4	.	TRBV7-2	TGTGCCAGCAGCTCCCTGGAACCCCATGAAAAACTGTTTTTT	CASSSLEPHEKLFF
few	TRBJ2-5	.	TRBV5-1	TGCGCCAGCAGCTTGTTGGCCACGCCGGAAGAGACCCAGTACTTC	CASSLLATPEETQYF
.	TRBJ2-3	.	TRBV5-1	TGCGCCAGCAGGGCCCGTGAACCAGATACGCGGTATTTT	CASRAREPDTRYF
.	TRBJ2-1	.	TRBV12-3/TRBV12-4	TGTGCCAGCACCCCCATTGGGGGTGAGCAGTTCTTC	CASTPIGGEQFF
.	TRBJ1-5	.	TRBV12-3/TRBV12-4	TGTGCCAGCAGTTCCAGGACCTACGGAGATAATCAGCCCCAGCATTTT	CASSSRTYGDNQPQHF
few	TRBJ2-7	TRBD1	TRBV4-1	TGCGCCAGCAGCCAGCTTCCGGGGACAGGGCTCTACGAGCAGTACTTC	CASSQLPGTGLYEQYF
many	TRBJ2-5	.	TRBV5-1	TGTGCCAGCAGTCCGACAGGTCAAGAGACCCAGTACTTC	CASSPTGQETQYF
.	TRBJ2-2	.	TRBV6-2/TRBV6-3	TGTGCCAGCGACAAAGGGGGGCTCCGAACCGGGGAGCTGTTTTTT	CASDKGGLRTGELFF
few	TRBJ2-5	TRBD2	TRBV20-1	TGCAGTGCTTGCTCTAGCGGGGACCTCCAAGAGACCCAGTACTTC	CSACSSGDLQETQYF
.	TRBJ1-2	.	TRBV7-9	TGTGCCAGCAGCTTAAGGCACAGCGAAGATGGCTACACCTTC	CASSLRHSEDGYTF
.	TRBJ1-1	.	TRBV30	TGTGCCTGGAGCCCGAGTTCGGCTTTCTTT	CAWSPSSAFF
.	TRBJ2-5	TRBD2	TRBV4-2	TGTGCCAGCAGCCAAGAGGGACTAGCGGAGACCCAGTACTTC	CASSQEGLAETQYF
.	TRBJ2-3	TRBD2	TRBV6-6	TGTGCCAGCAGTCCCCTTCAGCGGGGGGGAGCAGATACGCAGTATTTT	CASSPLQRGGADTQYF
few	TRBJ2-1	TRBD2	TRBV12-3/TRBV12-4	TGTGCCAGCAGTTCCACCGGGGCCAGGGGACTAGGGAACAATGAGCAGTTCTTC	CASSSTGARGLGNNEQFF
few	TRBJ2-7	.	TRBV20-1	TGCAGTGCTGCAAGGACAGCGCGGACCTACGAGCAGTACTTC	CSAARTARTYEQYF
.	TRBJ1-2	TRBD1	TRBV20-1	TGCAGTGCTAGAGCAAGGACAGGGGGGCTCTATGGCTACACCTTC	CSARARTGGLYGYTF